The 16 T cell receptor beta chains in this list originate from one sample, sequenced in a study of T cell responses to AZD1222 COVID-19 vaccine. Method: immunoSEQ multiplex PCR; TCRdb's copy keeps in-frame clones and lacks some. The sample carries about 100,000 clones, about 88% recorded once. This specimen was peripheral blood, taken on day 0 of AZD1222 vaccination. All receptors come from an adult in good health.

This chain uses TRBV27 with TRBJ2-7; 7 nucleotides align to TRBD1. The CDR3 has 13 residues. Per germline, CDR1 MNHEY and CDR2 SMNVEV (reference sequence). Trimming removed 5 bases from V and 2 bases from J; junction bases left unmatched: 3. The chain's CDR3 is CASSTGQTYEQYF. DNA for the CDR3: TGTGCCAGCAGTACGGGACAGACCTACGAGCAGTACTTC.

The genes are TRBV2 and TRBJ1-5; no reliable D call. V was clipped by 1 base and J by 7 bases, with 14 bases between them. Germline V CDR1 and CDR2: SNHLY, FYNNEI. The CDR3 extends over 15 amino acids. CDR3 loop: CASSEGTYRGQPQHF. For the CDR3, the DNA is TGTGCCAGCAGTGAAGGGACTTACCGGGGACAGCCCCAGCATTTT.

This chain links TRBV28 with TRBJ1-5; 8 bases are shared with TRBD1. Trimming at V came to 5 bases and at J to 4 bases, leaving 7 bases not matched to a gene. Germline-derived CDR1 and CDR2 are MDHEN and SYDVKM. This CDR3 comprises 15 residues. The CDR3 sequence is CASSGADRANQPQHF. CDR3 nucleotide sequence: TGTGCCAGCAGTGGGGCGGACAGGGCAAATCAGCCCCAGCATTTT.

The chain employs TRBV5-1 and TRBJ1-4; TRBD1 agrees at 10 bases. This CDR3 is built from 18 residues. The J segment lost 4 bases and the V segment lost 5 bases, leaving 14 bases of the junction unmatched. CDR1 and CDR2 (germline): SGHRS, YFSETQ. In nucleotides, the CDR3 is TGCGCCAGCAGAGACGGGACAGGGGTCCCCAAAATTAATGAAAAACTGTTTTTT. It codes for CASRDGTGVPKINEKLFF.

The rearrangement joins TRBV6-2 or TRBV6-3 to TRBJ2-5; TRBD2 matches at 14 bases. Germline CDR1 MNHEY, CDR2 SVGEGT. Trimming removed 4 bases from V and 4 bases from J; junction bases left unmatched: 11. The CDR3 has 18 residues. Here the CDR3 reads CASSSLGTSGSMGETQYF. In DNA, the CDR3 is TGTGCCAGCAGTTCCCTCGGGACTAGCGGGAGTATGGGAGAGACCCAGTACTTC.

The chain uses TRBV6-4 and TRBJ2-5; D possibly uses TRBD1 or TRBD2 (5 bases each). CDR1 is MRHNA, CDR2 SNTAGT, per germline. The V gene lost 3 bases and the J gene lost 2 bases, with 13 bases spanning the gap. The CDR3 runs 15 residues. The CDR3 loop is CASSEGVGDQETQYF. The CDR3 DNA follows: TGTGCCAGCAGTGAGGGGGTCGGGGATCAAGAGACCCAGTACTTC.

V and J are TRBV2 and TRBJ2-1, with 8 bases lining up with TRBD1. This CDR3 is built from 15 residues. Germline-derived CDR1 and CDR2 are SNHLY and FYNNEI. Unmatched junction bases numbered 7, after V lost 5 bases and J lost 4 bases. CDR3 residues: CASSPGTGSYNEQFF. CDR3 bases: TGTGCCAGCAGTCCCGGGACAGGATCTTACAATGAGCAGTTCTTC.

The chain couples TRBV6-2 or TRBV6-3 to TRBJ1-5; weak D call: TRBD1 (5 bases). The V gene's germline CDR1 is MNHEY and CDR2 SVGEGT. This CDR3 is built from 14 residues. Trimming shortened V by 2 bases and J by 7 bases, and 12 bases separated the two germline ends. The CDR3 DNA follows: TGTGCCAGCAGTTACGGGGCAGGGCGACAGCCCCAGCATTTT. It specifies CASSYGAGRQPQHF.

The chain joins TRBV13 to TRBJ1-1, with unresolved D. The CDR3 has 14 amino acids. Germline CDR1 is PRHDT and CDR2 is FYEKMQ (reference sequence). V shed 0 bases and J shed 5 bases, with 10 bases lying between them. In DNA, the CDR3 is TGTGCCAGCAGCTTAGGAGGAGGGTCTACTGAAGCTTTCTTT. It is translated as CASSLGGGSTEAFF.

CDR3 sequence (DNA): TGTGCCAGCAGCCCCGGGACAGGGAATTTTAATGAGCAGTTCTTC. This codes for CASSPGTGNFNEQFF. This sequence joins TRBV7-3 and TRBJ2-1, with 9 bases lining up with TRBD1. The CDR3 consists of 15 residues. CDR1 is SGHTA and CDR2 is FQGTGA in the germline V gene. The trim removed 5 bases at V and 7 bases at J, leaving 9 bases unmatched. The whole variable domain, filled in from reference TRBV7-3 and TRBJ2-1, reads GAGVSQTPSNKVTEKGKYVELRCDPISGHTALYWYRQSLGQGPEFLIYFQGTGAADDSGLPNDRFFAVRPEGSVSTLKIQRTERGDSAVYLCASSPGTGNFNEQFFGPGTRLTVL.

V is TRBV27 and J is TRBJ2-1; weak D call: TRBD1 (5 bases). V was clipped by 5 bases and J by 2 bases, with 13 bases between them. CDR1 and CDR2 (germline): MNHEY, SMNVEV (reference sequence). CDR3 length equals 15 residues. The CDR3 loop is CASSPLRGAYNEQFF. CDR3 DNA sequence: TGTGCCAGCAGTCCCCTAAGGGGTGCCTACAATGAGCAGTTCTTC.

V and J are TRBV5-1 and TRBJ1-1; 8 bases line up with TRBD1. The CDR3 covers 15 residues. CDR1 is SGHRS, CDR2 YFSETQ, per germline. V shed 4 bases, J shed 3 bases, and the junction held 8 bases outside the gene matches. The CDR3 DNA reads as TGCGCCAGCAGCGCGCGGACAGGGTTGGACACTGAAGCTTTCTTT. Translation: CASSARTGLDTEAFF.

The chain carries TRBV11-3 and TRBJ2-1, with TRBD1 matching over 8 bases. The trim removed 5 bases at V and 4 bases at J, leaving 10 bases unmatched. CDR1 SGHNT and CDR2 YENEEA come from the germline V gene. This CDR3 comprises 16 residues. For the CDR3, the DNA is TGTGCCAGCAGCCACTTTACAGGGGGGAAGTACAATGAGCAGTTCTTC. It specifies CASSHFTGGKYNEQFF.

The V gene is TRBV14, the J gene TRBJ1-1, with D perhaps matching TRBD1 (5 bases). V was clipped by 1 base and J by 6 bases, with 12 bases between them. Per germline, CDR1 SGHDN and CDR2 FVKESK. CDR3 size: 14 residues. CDR3 sequence reads: CASSQVSGGAEAFF. CDR3 coding DNA: TGTGCCAGCAGCCAAGTTTCGGGGGGGGCTGAAGCTTTCTTT.

A few counts support this clone. DNA for the CDR3: TGTGCCAGTAGTATCCGACCGGGACTAGCAAATGAGCAGTTCTTC. It codes for CASSIRPGLANEQFF. The chain has TRBV19 and TRBJ2-1, with 9 bases matching TRBD2. Germline-derived CDR1 and CDR2 are LNHDA and SQIVND (reference sequence). The CDR3 covers 15 residues. The J segment lost 7 bases and the V segment lost 3 bases, leaving 7 bases of the junction unmatched.

This chain uses TRBV6-1 with TRBJ2-3, with 7 bases aligning to TRBD1. Germline CDR1 MNHNS, CDR2 SASEGT. Trimming took 1 base from V and 1 from J; bases not matched to a gene: 2. This CDR3 has 15 residues. CDR3 in amino acids: CASSEVQGGTDTQYF. DNA of the CDR3: TGTGCCAGCAGTGAAGTGCAGGGGGGCACAGATACGCAGTATTTT.